This T cell receptor beta chain comes out of a study of T cells in women clearing cervical HPV infection. Study overall: Donors had HPV16-related CIN3 or worse; 2 had invasive cancer. Findings of the study overall: CIN3+ cases had significantly higher TCR repertoire richness than controls, but evenness did not differ. Cases and controls were distinguished at AUC about 0.86 by richness and V genes.

Method: immunoSEQ multiplex PCR; TCRdb's copy keeps in-frame clones and lacks some. This table holds fewer than 40,000 clones. In the case of this clone: Its antigen remains unknown.

All participants had a single incident cervical HPV16 infection, and prevalent HPV16 infections were excluded. This TCR came from a woman between 18 and 69 years old with a cervical HPV16 infection that either progressed to CIN3+ or cleared (not recorded which). Sequencing was performed on blood buffy coat.

The CDR3 loop is CASSLWGGEPQETQYF. The part of the CDR3 DNA that was read is TGTGCCAGCAGCTTATGGGGGGGGGAACCCCAAGAGACC. The rearrangement uses TRBV7-3 and TRBJ2-5; 7 bases map to TRBD2. The observed sequence ends 3 residues before the CDR3 terminus, with the missing tail filled in from the germline J gene. Germline lookup yields CDR1 SGHTA and CDR2 FQGTGA. CDR3 length: 16 amino acids. V lost 2 bases, J lost 1 base, and 7 bases stayed unmatched.